Included here is one TCR beta chain sequence, with context. A few counts support this clonotype. Its antigen is unknown. No much larger clonotype is one base removed from it; base qualities were not supplied. This sample is drawn from a study of Graves' ophthalmopathy and Graves' hyperthyroidism (dated by TCRdb to 2017 to 2018). Regarding the research as a whole: Hyperthyroidism was considered stable if no progression to ophthalmopathy occurred within 18 months of follow-up. The study used TCR beta repertoire signatures to distinguish Graves' ophthalmopathy from Graves' hyperthyroidism and to predict progression to ophthalmopathy. For independent validation, a separate cohort was made up of fewer than 20 hyperthyroidism patients plus 17 patients who later progressed from hyperthyroidism to ophthalmopathy. In five or six hyperthyroidism patients, T-cell repertoires of thyroid tissue and blood were compared. In total, 135 blood samples were TCR-sequenced: approximately 42 ophthalmopathy, about 75 hyperthyroidism and around 17 hyperthyroidism-to-ophthalmopathy patients. To explore V-J signatures distinguishing ophthalmopathy from hyperthyroidism, a discovery set of around 100 patients (fewer than 45 ophthalmopathy, about 57 stable hyperthyroidism) was enrolled. Following sampling, methimazole starting at 30 mg daily was administered to hyperthyroidism patients, and high-dose intravenous methylprednisolone was administered to ophthalmopathy patients. Overall study results and their limits: Most expanded thyroid clonotypes with a frequency above 0.001 also appeared in blood, which suggests that blood repertoires may reflect the immune response in the thyroid. In validation, the model predicted ophthalmopathy progression with 55% to 71% sensitivity and roughly 78% specificity; roughly eleven predicted patients were CT-confirmed with GO in a median of about 6.2 months. No statistical method was used to predetermine the sample size, and group allocation was not hidden from the investigators. Ophthalmopathy was separated from stable hyperthyroidism by the 13-signature model with roughly 87% sensitivity and 81% to 84% specificity in cross-validation and with 80%/75% in the test set.

V is cut by 4 bases and J by 3 bases, and the space between the germline ends is 13 bases. CDR1 and CDR2 are read off the germline V gene as SGHRS and YFSETQ. The CDR3 contains 14 residues, cysteine and phenylalanine counted. Just CDR3 DNA is preserved here, 42 bases in frame from base 1. For repertoire sequencing, TCR beta CDR3 regions were amplified from RNA transcripts. The first round was an RT-PCR using HTBI primers with the Qiagen OneStep RT-PCR kit, and this first round was followed by a second-round multiplex PCR, then size selection and purification. Libraries were sequenced on an Illumina HiSeq2000 using paired-end 100 bp reads. On the study's bioinformatics: SOAPnuke was used for read processing, and reads with adapters, uncalled bases, a mean Phred below 15, or no exact constant-primer or identifier match were discarded. COPE v1.2.5 was used to merge the high-quality paired reads. Each unique nucleotide sequence was defined as a clonotype, and clonotypes were aligned to IMGT TRB V, D and J references with MiTCR v1.1. The analysis was limited to V-J combinations with a frequency above 0.0001, which together covered 99.2% of repertoires. For each V-J combination, a TCR clonal expansion and chaos score was defined as the ratio of F50 clonal expansion to chaos observed in the TCRdist matrix. Welch's t-statistics and random forest were used to reduce the features to 10 to 15 V-J combinations, which were then used as input to a naive Bayes classifier. The similarity between thyroid and blood repertoires was quantified using the Morisita-Horn index. TCRdb reworked the public reads: Q25 trimming with fastp, MiXCR clone assembly, productive beta chains retained. Rows merge per CDR3 protein into single entries with the most common DNA and genes. For this entry, the V and J calls and clone size follow TCRdb and not the study's own pipeline. The sample contains over a million distinct CDR3 sequences, about 35% of them found a single time. Of the sample, 11% falls within the top ten clones.

Hyperthyroidism patients were newly diagnosed, with disease duration under 2 months, and aged 18 to 65 years. Anyone with other autoimmune diseases, uncontrolled infections, pregnancy or lactation was excluded from the study. Diagnosis was based on clinical symptoms, serum thyroxine, TRAb, thyroid ultrasound and orbital computed tomography. Total RNA was extracted with Trizol reagent and quality-checked on an Agilent 2100 Bioanalyzer. Rearrangement joined TRBV5-1 to TRBJ2-5; the D segment cannot be called with confidence. The source is an adult man with Graves' hyperthyroidism. What was sequenced was peripheral blood or thyroid tissue (not recorded which). At the DNA level, the sequence is TGCGCCAGCAGCCCCGACCCTCCGGAAGAGACCCAGTACTTC. Translated, this gives CASSPDPPEETQYF.